This entry lists 29 T cell receptor beta chains sequenced from one sample in a study of T cells after yellow fever vaccination. TCRdb used MiXCR to reprocess the 5' RACE reads, holding one entry per CDR3 protein. The data contain roughly 300,000 distinct CDR3 sequences, roughly 8.4% of them singletons. The specimen was PBMCs, collected roughly 47 days after the first yellow fever vaccination. Receptor source: a man younger than 35 who received the YFV17D yellow fever vaccine.

This sequence joins TRBV5-1 and TRBJ1-2; TRBD1 matches 8 bases. The germline V gene has CDR1 SGHRS and CDR2 YFSETQ. The CDR3 loop spans 12 amino acids. Trimming took 3 bases from V and 8 from J; bases not matched to a gene: 3. The CDR3 DNA follows: TGCGCCAGCAGCTGGACAGGGTCCGGCTACACCTTC. Protein product: CASSWTGSGYTF. Together with reference TRBV5-1 and TRBJ1-2, the CDR3 gives the full variable domain: KAGVTQTPRYLIKTRGQQVTLSCSPISGHRSVSWYQQTPGQGLQFLFEYFSETQRNKGNFPGRFSGRQFSNSRSEMNVSTLELGDSALYLCASSWTGSGYTFGSGTRLTVV.

The chain recombines TRBV12-3 or TRBV12-4 with TRBJ2-7; D is possibly TRBD2 (5 bases). The CDR3 spans 13 residues. Trimming took 8 bases from V and 4 from J, leaving 15 bases between them. CDR3 nucleotide sequence: TGTGCCAGCGCCCTTGAGGAGGTTTACGAGCAGTACGTC. Encoded protein: CASALEEVYEQYV.

In this sample, this clonotype turned up a few times. The V call is TRBV14, the J call TRBJ2-1; D may match TRBD1 or TRBD2 (5 bases each). This CDR3 is 19 amino acids long. Between the trimmed V and J ends, which lost 5 bases and 6 bases, there was a span of 29 bases. Germline CDR1 is SGHDN and CDR2 is FVKESK. CDR3 nucleotide sequence: TGTGCCAGCAGCAAAATCGAACGGGACGCCGATCTTCCGACCAATGAGCAGTTCTTC. It is translated as CASSKIERDADLPTNEQFF.

J is TRBJ2-7 and V is TRBV19; 8 nucleotides agree with TRBD1. Trimming cost V 10 bases and J 4 bases; bases outside gene matches: 9. This CDR3 region has 13 residues. CDR1 LNHDA and CDR2 SQIVND come from the germline V gene (reference sequence). DNA of the CDR3: TGTGCCACACTCCGACAGGGGACATACGAGCAGTACGTC. It specifies CATLRQGTYEQYV.

This clonotype has at least ten counts. The chain couples TRBV20-1 to TRBJ2-3; TRBD1 is a possible D gene (6 bases). Trimming removed 2 bases from V and 3 bases from J, with 6 bases in between. Germline-derived CDR1 and CDR2 are DFQATT and SNEGSKA (reference sequence). The CDR3 has 12 amino acids. CDR3 protein: CSARQGTDTQYF. In DNA, the CDR3 is TGCAGTGCTAGACAGGGGACAGATACGCAGTATTTT.

This clonotype was seen at least ten times. The rearrangement uses TRBV19 and TRBJ1-6, with D maybe TRBD1 (6 bases). Trimming stripped 2 bases from V and 7 bases from J, with 6 bases between. The CDR3 length is 13 residues. The germline gives CDR1 LNHDA, CDR2 SQIVND (reference sequence). This CDR3 reads CASSIQGNSPLHF. In DNA form, the CDR3 reads TGTGCCAGTAGTATACAGGGGAATTCACCCCTCCACTTT.

This clonotype appeared a few times. The chain combines TRBV6-1 with TRBJ2-7; 9 bases align to TRBD2. Germline V CDR1 and CDR2: MNHNS, SASEGT. The CDR3 sequence is 15 residues long. V trimming: 6 bases; J trimming: 0 bases; junction bases outside the gene matches: 6. The CDR3 DNA follows: TGTGCCAGCAGAGCCGGGACTAGCAACTCCTACGAGCAGTACGTC. Its protein product is CASRAGTSNSYEQYV.

This clonotype was recorded a few times. The V and J genes are TRBV18 and TRBJ2-7, with D hard to call. This CDR3 has 12 residues. The germline CDR1 and CDR2 sequences are KGHSH and LQKENI. V gave up 2 bases and J gave up 7 bases, with 9 bases separating them. CDR3 nucleotides: TGTGCCAGCTCACCAGGTACGGAGGAGCAGTACTTC. It is translated as CASSPGTEEQYF.

The chain joins TRBV6-5 to TRBJ2-2; D tentatively reads TRBD1 or TRBD2 (5 bases each). Germline assignment: CDR1 MNHEY and CDR2 SVGAGI. This CDR3 has 19 amino acids. The V and J ends lost 0 bases and 3 bases respectively, with 20 bases between them. CDR3 in amino acids: CASSYSVGDVLGYTGELFF. DNA of the CDR3: TGTGCCAGCAGTTACTCGGTGGGGGATGTACTTGGCTACACCGGGGAGCTGTTTTTT.

This clonotype was recorded a few times. The rearrangement links TRBV24-1 to TRBJ2-1; the match to TRBD1 covers 12 bases. Germline V gene data show CDR1 as KGHDR and CDR2 as SFDVKD. V dropped 0 bases and J dropped 8; count of bases not matched to a gene: 7. The CDR3 covers 17 residues. The CDR3 reads CATSDLGRDRGLYEQFF. CDR3 bases: TGTGCCACCAGTGATTTGGGACGGGACAGGGGGCTATATGAGCAGTTCTTC.

This clonotype appeared a few times. This chain links TRBV28 with TRBJ2-3; 10 positions match TRBD1. Trimming cost V 7 bases and J 6 bases; bases outside gene matches: 10. Per germline, CDR1 MDHEN and CDR2 SYDVKM. CDR3 length equals 15 residues. The CDR3 nucleotides are TGTGCCAGCATCCCAGGGACAGGGGTAGTGGATACGCAGTATTTT. This encodes CASIPGTGVVDTQYF.

This sequence joins TRBV29-1 and TRBJ1-2; a weak D match, TRBD1 (6 bases). CDR1 is SQVTM and CDR2 is ANQGSEA in the germline V gene. Trimming removed 4 bases from V and 5 bases from J, with 11 bases in between. The CDR3 contains 12 residues. The CDR3, as DNA: TGCAGCGTTGGGGGACACCAATATGGCTACACCTTC. It encodes CSVGGHQYGYTF. Filled out from reference TRBV29-1 and TRBJ1-2, the complete variable domain reads SAVISQKPSRDICQRGTSLTIQCQVDSQVTMMFWYRQQPGQSLTLIATANQGSEATYESGFVIDKFPISRPNLTFSTLTVSNMSPEDSSIYLCSVGGHQYGYTFGSGTRLTVV.

J is TRBJ2-7 and V is TRBV20-1; perhaps D is TRBD1 or TRBD2 (5 bases each). V was shortened by 1 base and J by 3 bases, with 16 bases between the two germline ends. Germline V gene lookup returns CDR1 DFQATT and CDR2 SNEGSKA (reference sequence). This CDR3 region has 15 residues. The CDR3 is CSARGGSGTDYEQYV. In nucleotides, the CDR3 is TGCAGTGCTAGAGGAGGATCGGGGACGGACTACGAGCAGTACGTC.

This rearrangement joins TRBV7-2 to TRBJ2-3, with 9 bases that match TRBD2. CDR1 and CDR2 from the germline V gene are SGHTA and FQGNSA. V shed 4 bases, J shed 2 bases, and the junction held 4 bases outside the gene matches. The CDR3 length is 15 residues. CDR3 coding DNA: TGTGCCAGCAGCTGGGGACTAGCTGACACAGATACGCAGTATTTT. This encodes CASSWGLADTDTQYF. The full variable domain, its missing parts supplied by reference TRBV7-2 and TRBJ2-3, is GAGVSQSPSNKVTEKGKDVELRCDPISGHTALYWYRQSLGQGLEFLIYFQGNSAPDKSGLPSDRFSAERTGGSVSTLTIQRTQQEDSAVYLCASSWGLADTDTQYFGPGTRLTVL.

This rearrangement joins TRBV3-1 to TRBJ2-5; D is possibly TRBD2 (6 bases). V was clipped by 5 bases and J by 7 bases, with 14 bases between them. CDR1 is LGHDT and CDR2 is YNNKEL in the germline V gene (reference sequence). The CDR3 sequence is 13 residues long. DNA for the CDR3: TGTGCCAGCAGCTATGGGACTCCGGGGACCCAGTACTTC. Translating it yields CASSYGTPGTQYF.

This clonotype was found a few times. V and J are TRBV5-1 and TRBJ2-5, with D possibly called TRBD1 or TRBD2 (5 bases each). The V gene lost 4 bases and the J gene lost 5 bases, with 15 bases spanning the gap. The CDR3 covers 14 residues. Germline V CDR1 and CDR2: SGHRS, YFSETQ. CDR3: CASSLPGPRETQYF. Written as DNA, the CDR3 is TGCGCCAGCAGCCTCCCGGGACCACGGGAGACCCAGTACTTC.

This clonotype appeared many times. The genes are TRBV20-1 and TRBJ2-7, with 9 bases identical to TRBD1. The length of the CDR3 is 12 residues. Trimming took 5 bases from V and 4 from J; bases not matched to a gene: 3. Germline CDR1 and CDR2: DFQATT and SNEGSKA (reference sequence). The CDR3 here is CSARDREYEQYF. CDR3 coding DNA: TGCAGTGCTCGGGACAGGGAGTACGAGCAGTACTTC.

This clonotype was observed a handful of times. This chain uses TRBV7-8 with TRBJ2-7, with D hard to call. V lost 3 bases and J lost 3, with 9 bases in between. Germline V gives CDR1 SGHVS, CDR2 FQNEAQ. CDR3 length: 13 amino acids. CDR3 nucleotides: TGTGCCAGCAGCTTTGGCTCCAACTACGAGCAGTACGTC. It is translated as CASSFGSNYEQYV.

This clonotype was found a few times. The chain combines TRBV5-4 with TRBJ2-3, with 9 bases matching TRBD2. CDR1 SGHNT and CDR2 YYREEE come from the germline V gene (reference sequence). The junction had 5 bases not matched to a gene; V was cut back by 2 bases and J by 4 bases. This CDR3 region has 15 residues. The CDR3 region is CASSFISGGADTQYF. The DNA for the CDR3 is TGTGCCAGCAGCTTTATTAGCGGGGGCGCAGATACGCAGTATTTT.

The CDR3 bases are TGTGCCAGCAGCTTAATCGGAAGCAGGCTAGCCAATGAGCAGTTCTTC. Residues: CASSLIGSRLANEQFF. The rearrangement joins TRBV7-3 to TRBJ2-1, with D tentatively TRBD2 (5 bases). The V end lost 1 base, the J end lost 6 bases, and 16 bases lay between the germline ends. The V gene's germline CDR1 is SGHTA and CDR2 FQGTGA. The CDR3 is 16 residues long.

This clonotype has ten or more counts. V gene TRBV5-6 combines with J gene TRBJ1-2; maybe TRBD1 (6 bases). The CDR3 consists of 14 residues. Germline CDR1 is SGHDT and CDR2 is YYEEEE. V dropped 0 bases and J dropped 2 bases, with 8 bases sitting between them. In DNA form, the CDR3 reads TGTGCCAGCAGCTTGGTCCAGGGGAACTATGGCTACACCTTC. Its translation: CASSLVQGNYGYTF.

This chain connects TRBV11-2 to TRBJ2-6; D is perhaps TRBD1 (5 bases). Trimming cost V 4 bases and J 0 bases, with 19 bases left between them. The V gene's germline CDR1 is SGHAT and CDR2 FQNNGV. This CDR3 is built from 19 residues. The CDR3 nucleotides are TGTGCCAGCAGCTGGAGTTTGGCAGGGATGCGCTCTGGGGCCAACGTCCTGACTTTC. The encoded protein is CASSWSLAGMRSGANVLTF.

This chain joins TRBV5-1 and TRBJ2-1; 11 bases match TRBD1. The CDR3 has 17 residues. Germline V gene lookup returns CDR1 SGHRS and CDR2 YFSETQ. V lost 5 bases, J lost 3 bases, and 10 bases stayed unmatched. CDR3 protein: CASRDGRTGGFYNEQFF. The CDR3 DNA sequence: TGCGCCAGCAGGGATGGGCGGACAGGGGGCTTCTACAATGAGCAGTTCTTC. Looking up the rest from reference TRBV5-1 and TRBJ2-1 gives the full variable domain: KAGVTQTPRYLIKTRGQQVTLSCSPISGHRSVSWYQQTPGQGLQFLFEYFSETQRNKGNFPGRFSGRQFSNSRSEMNVSTLELGDSALYLCASRDGRTGGFYNEQFFGPGTRLTVL.

The J gene is TRBJ1-2, the V gene TRBV11-2; no definite D call. This CDR3 comprises 11 residues. Germline CDR1 and CDR2: SGHAT and FQNNGV. V was clipped by 5 bases and J by 13 bases, with 14 bases between them. The CDR3 bases are TGTGCCAGCAGCCTCGGGCGCCAAGGCACCTTC. It is translated as CASSLGRQGTF.

This clonotype came up a few times. The gene calls are TRBV5-1 and TRBJ2-2; no definite D call. CDR1 is SGHRS, CDR2 YFSETQ, per germline. Trimming removed 4 bases at V and 0 bases at J, with 10 bases between. The CDR3 has 15 amino acids. In DNA form, the CDR3 reads TGCGCCAGCAGCGCCTCGGGCCCGAACACCGGGGAGCTGTTTTTT. Residues: CASSASGPNTGELFF.

This clonotype turned up a few times. CDR3 protein: CASSLYGSNEQFF. CDR3 bases: TGTGCCAGCAGCTTATACGGGAGCAATGAGCAGTTCTTC. This sequence joins TRBV7-6 and TRBJ2-1; TRBD2 might be the D (6 bases). Germline V gene lookup returns CDR1 SGHVS and CDR2 FNYEAQ. Trimming cost V 2 bases and J 6 bases, with 8 bases left between them. The CDR3 is 13 amino acids.

V is TRBV7-2 and J is TRBJ2-5, with 7 bases that match TRBD2. With V trimmed by 5 bases and J by 1 base, 4 bases remained unmatched. This CDR3 is built from 14 residues. Germline CDR1 and CDR2: SGHTA and FQGNSA. The CDR3 here is CASSRASGQETQYF. The CDR3 DNA sequence: TGTGCCAGCAGCCGAGCTAGCGGCCAAGAGACCCAGTACTTC.

V usage is TRBV14 and J usage is TRBJ2-3; maybe TRBD1 (6 bases). This CDR3 has 15 residues. V dropped 4 bases and J dropped 0 bases, with 11 bases sitting between them. Germline CDR1 and CDR2: SGHDN and FVKESK. CDR3 coding DNA: TGTGCCAGCAGCCTCAGGGGAAGAAGCACAGATACGCAGTATTTT. It encodes CASSLRGRSTDTQYF.

V usage is TRBV5-1 and J usage is TRBJ1-6; 7 nucleotides agree with TRBD1. In germline, CDR1 is SGHRS, CDR2 YFSETQ. The CDR3 totals 14 residues. J lost 10 bases, V lost 3 bases, and 7 bases had no gene match. The CDR3: CASSSGQDESPLHF. The CDR3 bases are TGCGCCAGCAGCTCAGGACAGGACGAATCACCCCTCCACTTT.